The 32 T cell receptor beta chains given below trace back to one sample, sequenced in a study of T cell changes during pregnancy in multiple sclerosis. The table came from immunoSEQ multiplex PCR; TCRdb's copy has only in-frame clones and leaves some out. Of roughly 48,000 clones listed, 85% to 95% are singletons. The source material was CD4+ T cells from peripheral blood mononuclear cells, sampled in the second trimester of pregnancy. These receptors all stem from a female donor in good health, enrolled as a control in a pregnancy study.

CDR3 sequence (DNA): TGTGCCAGCAGAATTGGGGCGGGGGGCATAAACCCCTACGAGCAGTACTTC. Amino acids: CASRIGAGGINPYEQYF. This chain connects TRBV28 to TRBJ2-7, with TRBD2 matching over 8 bases. The germline CDR1 and CDR2 sequences are MDHEN and SYDVKM. This CDR3 comprises 17 residues. V gave up 6 bases and J gave up 2 bases; unmatched junction bases: 15.

The CDR3 DNA follows: TGCGCCAGCAGCTTGGTCAACGGGGGGACTGAAGCTTTCTTT. Translation gives CASSLVNGGTEAFF. The rearrangement links TRBV5-1 to TRBJ1-1; D is perhaps TRBD1 (5 bases). Germline assignment: CDR1 SGHRS and CDR2 YFSETQ. This CDR3 spans 14 amino acids. V shed 0 bases and J shed 5 bases, with 11 bases lying between them.

Only a few counts were recorded for this clone. The rearrangement joins TRBV10-3 to TRBJ1-6; unclear D gene. The CDR3 is 14 residues long. Germline CDR1 ENHRY, CDR2 SYGVKD. V lost 3 bases to trimming and J lost 3 bases, with 6 bases between them. This chain's CDR3 is CAISDSVYNSPLHF. The CDR3, as DNA: TGTGCCATCAGTGACTCCGTCTATAATTCACCCCTCCACTTT.

The J gene is TRBJ1-1, the V gene TRBV5-1; TRBD1 agrees at 9 bases. Losses at the gene ends were 4 bases for V and 1 base for J; bases not matched to a gene: 5. Germline V gene lookup returns CDR1 SGHRS and CDR2 YFSETQ. This CDR3 comprises 15 residues. The CDR3 loop is CASSKDRGRNTEAFF. The CDR3 DNA sequence: TGCGCCAGCAGCAAGGACAGGGGACGGAACACTGAAGCTTTCTTT.

The V and J genes are TRBV7-2 and TRBJ1-6; the match to TRBD1 covers 8 bases. Germline CDR1 is SGHTA and CDR2 is FQGNSA. The CDR3 runs to 15 residues. V dropped 1 base and J dropped 5; count of bases not matched to a gene: 1. CDR3 region: CASSLGQGHNSPLHF. In nucleotides, the CDR3 is TGTGCCAGCAGCTTAGGACAGGGGCATAATTCACCCCTCCACTTT.

This clone has just one count. The chain employs TRBV6-6 and TRBJ1-3, with a possible D match to TRBD1 (6 bases). Between the trimmed V and J ends, which lost 10 bases and 11 bases, there was a span of 15 bases. The germline gives CDR1 MNHNY, CDR2 SVGAGI (reference sequence). The CDR3 has 11 amino acids. CDR3 loop: CATSPGDAIYF. CDR3 nucleotide sequence: TGTGCCACCTCACCAGGGGACGCCATATATTTT.

This chain connects TRBV28 to TRBJ1-1; no reliable D call. Trimming shortened V by 2 bases and J by 8 bases, and 9 bases separated the two germline ends. The CDR3 sequence is 12 residues long. CDR1 is MDHEN and CDR2 is SYDVKM in the germline V gene. The CDR3 region has the DNA TGTGCCAGCAGTTTAACTCGGAGAGAAGCTTTCTTT. Amino acid sequence: CASSLTRREAFF. Together with reference TRBV28 and TRBJ1-1, the CDR3 gives the full variable domain: DVKVTQSSRYLVKRTGEKVFLECVQDMDHENMFWYRQDPGLGLRLIYFSYDVKMKEKGDIPEGYSVSREKKERFSLILESASTNQTSMYLCASSLTRREAFFGQGTRLTVV.

The genes are TRBV7-3 and TRBJ2-1; D is perhaps TRBD1 (7 bases). CDR3 length: 14 residues. The germline V and J ends were trimmed by 5 bases and 4 bases, with 12 bases remaining between them. Looked up from germline, CDR1 is SGHTA and CDR2 is FQGTGA. The CDR3 here is CASSQGGGYNEQFF. CDR3 nucleotide sequence: TGTGCCAGCAGCCAGGGGGGCGGTTACAATGAGCAGTTCTTC.

Here the CDR3 DNA reads TGCGCCAGCAGCTCCTCACAGTTTAACACTGAAGCTTTCTTT. Amino acids: CASSSSQFNTEAFF. The rearrangement links TRBV5-1 to TRBJ1-1; D is ambiguous. CDR3 length: 14 residues. Per germline, CDR1 SGHRS and CDR2 YFSETQ. Deletions cut 3 bases from V and 2 bases from J, with 11 bases between.

The chain has TRBV7-2 and TRBJ2-2, with D unresolved. This CDR3 comprises 17 residues. Trimming stripped 2 bases from V and 0 bases from J, with 13 bases between. Germline values: CDR1 SGHTA, CDR2 FQGNSA. CDR3 protein: CASSLPLSDANTGELFF. The CDR3, as DNA: TGTGCCAGCAGCTTACCCCTCAGCGACGCGAACACCGGGGAGCTGTTTTTT.

The chain uses TRBV4-3 and TRBJ2-7, with 12 positions matching TRBD2. V lost 4 bases, J lost 3 bases, and 4 bases stayed unmatched. Per the germline V gene, CDR1 is LGHNA and CDR2 is YSLEER. The CDR3 contains 15 residues. For the CDR3, the DNA is TGCGCCAGCAGCCGTGGGACTAGCGGGCTCTACGAGCAGTACTTC. It is translated as CASSRGTSGLYEQYF.

The rearrangement uses TRBV4-1 and TRBJ2-7; TRBD1 agrees at 7 bases. Unmatched junction bases numbered 5, after V lost 4 bases and J lost 2 bases. This CDR3 contains 14 residues. Germline V gene lookup returns CDR1 MGHRA and CDR2 YSYEKL. The CDR3 loop is CASSRGQLTYEQYF. CDR3 in DNA: TGCGCCAGCAGCCGGGGACAGCTGACCTACGAGCAGTACTTC.

The chain links TRBV5-4 to TRBJ1-4, with D maybe TRBD1 (5 bases). The CDR3 length is 16 residues. Germline CDR1 reads SGHNT; CDR2 reads YYREEE (reference sequence). Trimming pared 5 bases from V and 5 bases from J, leaving 19 bases between. Here the CDR3 reads CASRAGLGVGNEKLFF. The CDR3 DNA sequence: TGTGCCAGCAGGGCGGGACTAGGGGTCGGAAATGAAAAACTGTTTTTT.

Note on this clone: Other DNA sequences in the same sample also yield this CDR3. The CDR3 nucleotides read TGTGCCAGCAGTTACTCCCGGAATCAGCCCCAGCATTTT. Encoded protein: CASSYSRNQPQHF. The chain has TRBV6-5 and TRBJ1-5; D uncertain. Trimming took 0 bases from V and 4 from J, leaving 4 bases between them. Germline V gene sequence: CDR1 MNHEY, CDR2 SVGAGI. This CDR3 comprises 13 residues.

V gene TRBV5-5 combines with J gene TRBJ1-3; TRBD1 agrees at 9 bases. CDR1 is SGHKS and CDR2 is YYEKEE in the germline V gene (reference sequence). This CDR3 spans 18 amino acids. The ends lost 3 bases at V and 4 bases at J; junction bases unmatched: 14. CDR3 coding DNA: TGTGCCAGCAGCTGGGCGACCAACCGGGACAGGGTGGGAAACACCATATATTTT. It is translated as CASSWATNRDRVGNTIYF.

V usage is TRBV27 and J usage is TRBJ2-1, with 9 bases aligning to TRBD1. The trim removed 9 bases at V and 8 bases at J, leaving 8 bases unmatched. Germline V lookup: CDR1 MNHEY, CDR2 SMNVEV (reference sequence). CDR3 length equals 13 residues. This chain's CDR3 is CASGTGLWDEQFF. CDR3 nucleotide sequence: TGTGCCAGTGGGACAGGGCTTTGGGATGAGCAGTTCTTC.

The rearrangement joins TRBV5-6 to TRBJ2-2, with no clear D. The germline CDR1 and CDR2 sequences are SGHDT and YYEEEE. The ends were cut back, 4 bases at V and 6 bases at J, with 10 bases in the middle. The CDR3 loop spans 13 amino acids. The CDR3 sequence: CASSRRTAGELFF. In DNA form, the CDR3 reads TGTGCCAGCAGCCGGAGAACGGCCGGGGAGCTGTTTTTT.

The chain is built from TRBV7-2 and TRBJ2-7, with 8 positions matching TRBD2. V was pared by 5 bases and J by 0 bases, with 6 bases of the junction left unmatched. Germline V gives CDR1 SGHTA, CDR2 FQGNSA. This CDR3 contains 15 residues. CDR3 residues: CASSRQRESSYEQYF. CDR3 coding DNA: TGTGCCAGCAGCCGGCAGCGGGAGAGCTCCTACGAGCAGTACTTC.

This chain uses TRBV28 with TRBJ2-7, with 13 nucleotides matching TRBD2. Germline assignment: CDR1 MDHEN and CDR2 SYDVKM. The CDR3 consists of 16 residues. Trimming removed 3 bases from V and 4 bases from J; junction bases left unmatched: 6. The CDR3 is CASSFLGLAGIYEQYF. For the CDR3, the DNA is TGTGCCAGCAGTTTTTTGGGACTAGCGGGAATTTACGAGCAGTACTTC.

V gene TRBV4-1 combines with J gene TRBJ1-1, with D perhaps TRBD1 (5 bases). The CDR3 has 16 residues. V was trimmed by 6 bases and J by 1 base, leaving 18 bases between them. Germline V gene data show CDR1 as MGHRA and CDR2 as YSYEKL. CDR3 DNA sequence: TGCGCCAGCAGTCTCGGAAGACAGAGAAAGAACACTGAAGCTTTCTTT. It is translated as CASSLGRQRKNTEAFF.

The chain couples TRBV4-1 to TRBJ2-3; TRBD2 agrees at 13 bases. The junction had 7 bases not matched to a gene; V was cut back by 4 bases and J by 6 bases. From germline, CDR1 is MGHRA and CDR2 YSYEKL. CDR3 length equals 16 residues. CDR3 DNA sequence: TGCGCCAGCAGCCGCACTAGCGGGGGGGCCGAGGATACGCAGTATTTT. This codes for CASSRTSGGAEDTQYF.

The chain couples TRBV7-8 to TRBJ2-7, with TRBD2 matching over 11 bases. The CDR3 extends over 15 amino acids. J lost 3 bases, V lost 3 bases, and 4 bases had no gene match. Germline V gene lookup returns CDR1 SGHVS and CDR2 FQNEAQ. The CDR3 protein is CASSFSGRVNYEQYF. The CDR3 DNA reads as TGTGCCAGCAGCTTTAGCGGGAGGGTCAACTACGAGCAGTACTTC.

This rearrangement joins TRBV11-3 to TRBJ2-2; D gene unclear. CDR1 is SGHNT, CDR2 YENEEA, per germline. Trimming removed 4 bases at V and 5 bases at J, with 11 bases between. CDR3 length: 14 amino acids. The CDR3 DNA reads as TGTGCCAGCAGCTCAGATGGTCGGACCGGGGAGCTGTTTTTT. Its translation: CASSSDGRTGELFF.

Of note for this clone: Other DNA sequences in this specimen translate into the identical CDR3. V gene TRBV7-9 combines with J gene TRBJ2-1, with TRBD2 identical over 8 bases. V shed 5 bases and J 7 bases; nucleotides not matched to a gene: 4. The CDR3 runs to 13 residues. Looked up from germline, CDR1 is SEHNR and CDR2 is FQNEAQ (reference sequence). The CDR3 DNA follows: TGTGCCAGCAGCCTCGGACTAGCAAATGAGCAGTTCTTC. Translation: CASSLGLANEQFF.

This clone was picked up one time. The CDR3 DNA sequence: TGTGCCAGCAGCCCTTCCGTTGTTGGGGAAAGGGAGGACTACACCTTC. This encodes CASSPSVVGEREDYTF. The chain links TRBV28 to TRBJ1-2; D gene ambiguous. CDR1 is MDHEN, CDR2 SYDVKM, per germline. V was trimmed by 6 bases and J by 10 bases, leaving 27 bases between them. The CDR3 length is 16 residues.

A single count supports this clone. This rearrangement joins TRBV27 to TRBJ2-1; 8 bases map to TRBD2. CDR3 length: 14 amino acids. The V gene's germline CDR1 is MNHEY and CDR2 SMNVEV (reference sequence). V dropped 4 bases and J dropped 5; count of bases not matched to a gene: 4. CDR3 amino acids: CASSSRGGNNEQFF. DNA for the CDR3: TGTGCCAGCAGTTCTCGGGGGGGGAACAATGAGCAGTTCTTC.

The table lists this clone with a count of one. This chain uses TRBV5-1 with TRBJ2-5; D might be TRBD2 (5 bases). This CDR3 has 16 residues. Germline values: CDR1 SGHRS, CDR2 YFSETQ. Trimming took off 5 bases at V and 7 bases at J, with 24 bases between the two ends. The CDR3 nucleotides are TGCGCCAGCAGTCCGGGCAAAGTGGCCCTCGGGGTGACCCAGTACTTC. Protein product: CASSPGKVALGVTQYF.

This chain links TRBV10-3 with TRBJ2-3, with a possible D match to TRBD2 (5 bases). Trimming pared 0 bases from V and 5 bases from J, leaving 15 bases between. Germline lookup yields CDR1 ENHRY and CDR2 SYGVKD. The CDR3 has 16 amino acids. CDR3 sequence: CAISESTTGKGDTQYF. As DNA, the CDR3 is TGTGCCATCAGTGAGTCAACCACGGGAAAGGGAGATACGCAGTATTTT.

This clone was counted a single time. V usage is TRBV6-1 and J usage is TRBJ1-5, with D uncertain. The CDR3 totals 15 residues. The germline V gene has CDR1 MNHNS and CDR2 SASEGT. Trimming stripped 7 bases from V and 3 bases from J, with 16 bases between. The DNA of the CDR3 is TGTGCCAGCACCGTTCAGATGTTTCACAATCAGCCCCAGCATTTT. Protein product: CASTVQMFHNQPQHF.

The V and J genes are TRBV19 and TRBJ2-3; D not certain. CDR1 and CDR2 from the germline V gene are LNHDA and SQIVND (reference sequence). The CDR3 consists of 15 residues. V was shortened by 3 bases and J by 2 bases, with 12 bases between the two germline ends. Here the CDR3 reads CASSISRKTTDTQYF. The CDR3 region has the DNA TGTGCCAGTAGTATCAGCAGGAAGACCACAGATACGCAGTATTTT. Together with reference TRBV19 and TRBJ2-3, the CDR3 gives the full variable domain: DGGITQSPKYLFRKEGQNVTLSCEQNLNHDAMYWYRQDPGQGLRLIYYSQIVNDFQKGDIAEGYSVSREKKESFPLTVTSAQKNPTAFYLCASSISRKTTDTQYFGPGTRLTVL.

The chain couples TRBV11-3 to TRBJ2-7, with 8 bases aligning to TRBD2. J lost 1 base, V lost 1 base, and 9 bases had no gene match. CDR3 length: 17 residues. Germline lookup yields CDR1 SGHNT and CDR2 YENEEA. The CDR3 spells CASSLAPSSGQSYEQYF. The CDR3 nucleotides are TGTGCCAGCAGCTTAGCTCCTTCTAGCGGGCAGTCCTACGAGCAGTACTTC.

The V call is TRBV5-1, the J call TRBJ2-1, with D perhaps TRBD1 (6 bases). Germline CDR1 reads SGHRS; CDR2 reads YFSETQ. V was shortened by 6 bases and J by 7 bases, with 14 bases between the two germline ends. This CDR3 region has 13 residues. CDR3 sequence: CASTTGWGNEQFF. The CDR3 DNA sequence: TGCGCCAGCACCACAGGGTGGGGGAATGAGCAGTTCTTC.